Below, one TCR beta chain is given with its context. This clonotype was recorded a few times. The specificity of this receptor is unknown. Base qualities are not recorded, but no much larger clone differs from it by a single base. The sample belongs to a study of T cells in Graves' hyperthyroidism and ophthalmopathy (dated by TCRdb to the late 2010s). About the study as a whole: To identify TCR V-J signatures that set the groups apart, the researchers used a discovery cohort of 100 patients, made up of roughly 40 with Graves' ophthalmopathy and some 56 with stable Graves' hyperthyroidism. After sampling, hyperthyroidism patients received methimazole starting at 30 mg daily, and ophthalmopathy patients received high-dose intravenous methylprednisolone. The 85 to 100 discovery patients were randomly split 7:3 into training and test sets. In more than five Graves' hyperthyroidism patients, the study also compared T-cell repertoires from thyroid tissue with T-cell repertoires from blood. The paper reports TCR Vbeta CDR3 sequencing of approximately 140 peripheral blood samples: over 40 ophthalmopathy, fewer than 85 hyperthyroidism and about 17 progressor patients. Whether ophthalmopathy could be predicted prospectively was tested in an independent validation cohort made up of approximately 19 hyperthyroidism patients plus 17 patients who later progressed to ophthalmopathy. The study at large found these results: No statistical method was used to fix the sample size in advance, and group allocation was not hidden from the investigators. In validation, the model predicted progression to ophthalmopathy with 55% to 71% sensitivity and 72% to 85% specificity, a median of 6.5 months before onset. A model built on a 13 V-J signature distinguished ophthalmopathy from stable hyperthyroidism, reaching around 88% sensitivity and approximately 83% specificity in cross-validation and 80%/75% in testing. Most expanded thyroid clonotypes (frequency above 0.001) were also detected in blood, suggesting blood repertoires may reflect thyroid immune responses.

Stable Graves' hyperthyroidism was defined as the absence of progression to ophthalmopathy over 18 months of follow-up. The hyperthyroidism patients were between 18 and 65 years old and newly diagnosed, with a disease duration of less than 2 months. Any patient with an uncontrolled infection, another autoimmune disease, pregnancy or lactation was excluded. Clinical symptoms, serum thyroxine and TRAb, thyroid ultrasound, and orbital computed tomography formed the basis for the diagnoses. Trizol reagent was used to extract total RNA, and RNA quality was then checked on an Agilent 2100 Bioanalyzer. TCR beta CDR3 regions were amplified from RNA transcripts. The TCR CDR3 was subjected to a first round of RT-PCR using the HTBI primer set and the Qiagen OneStep RT-PCR kit. Libraries were constructed in a second round of multiplex PCR, after which size selection and purification were carried out. The libraries were sequenced on an Illumina HiSeq2000 using paired-end 100 bp reads. In the paper's pipeline: SOAPnuke was used to process the raw data, removing reads that contained adapters or uncalled bases, had a mean Phred below 15, or lacked an exact match to the constant primer or identifier. COPE v1.2.5 was used to merge the high-quality paired reads, and each unique nucleotide sequence was defined as a clonotype. MiTCR v1.1 was used to align clonotypes to the IMGT TRBV, TRBD and TRBJ reference segments. The analysis included only V-J combinations with a frequency above 0.0001, which together covered more than 99% of the repertoires. A TCS score was defined as the ratio between F50 (clonal expansion) and ExV (chaos), using BLOSUM62-based TCRdist between CDR3 peptides within each V-J. Welch's t-statistics and random forest reduced approximately 520 V-J features to fewer than 15, which were used in a naive Bayes classifier (R e1071). Thyroid-blood repertoire similarity was quantified with the Morisita-Horn index. TCRdb passed the public sequencing reads through fastp at Q25 and MiXCR, retaining productive beta sequences. Rows merge per CDR3 protein into single entries with the most common DNA and genes. What appears here as the V and J calls and clone size reflects TCRdb's work, not the paper's. Counted in this sample were around 580,000 distinct CDR3 sequences; approximately 44% of them appeared once. Of the sample, around 7.7% is held by the ten largest clones.

From cysteine to phenylalanine, the CDR3 is 13 amino acids long. Solely the CDR3 DNA is kept, with 39 bases framed from the first base. V and J are trimmed by 10 bases and 2 bases, and the gene matches miss 5 bases of the junction. In the germline V gene (reference sequence), CDR1 corresponds to LNHDA and CDR2 to SQIVND. The rearrangement joined TRBV19 to TRBJ2-5; TRBD1 fits 9 bases in the junction. This sequence originates from a woman in her late teens or twenties with Graves' hyperthyroidism. The sequencing input was peripheral blood or thyroid tissue (not recorded which). DNA sequence: TGTGCCACAAGGGACAGGGAACAAGAGACCCAGTACTTC. Its translation reads: CATRDREQETQYF.